This record concerns one T cell receptor beta chain sequence. The antigen is undetermined. This entry belongs to a study of shared clonotypes between healthy human individuals. Findings of the study overall: Naive CD4 clonotype sharing across several donors was 4% to 5%. Estimated richness was generally greater in naive than memory subsets.

Per germline, CDR1 MNHNY and CDR2 SVGAGI (reference sequence). V was cut by 6 bases and J by 8 bases, with 12 bases left in between. The CDR3 covers 12 residues. Per the study methods: As immunoSEQ supplied junction-only sequences (without quality scores), filtering differed. Clones were sequenced by immunoSEQ multiplex PCR, and TCRdb holds only the in-frame ones, with some missing. V, J and clone size derive from that table, while D and trimming were established from the DNA sequence. Of about 700,000 clones listed, under 80% were seen once; the top ten hold around 1.6%. The sample was memory CD4+ T cells sorted from blood. Subset of the sample: CD45RA-negative fraction. The chain combines TRBV6-6 with TRBJ2-3, with D perhaps TRBD2 (6 bases). The TCR comes from a woman aged 25 to 39 in good health. CDR3 DNA sequence: TGTGCCAGCAGGACGGGGGAAGGTACGCAGTATTTT. This sequence encodes CASRTGEGTQYF.